This entry lists 10 T cell receptor beta chains sequenced from one sample in a study of shared clonotypes between healthy human individuals. Repertoires were generated with immunoSEQ multiplex PCR, while TCRdb's copy carries only in-frame clones and drops some. The table has millions of clones, roughly 95% seen once. Positively selected for CCR7, the CD45RO-negative cells used as naive CD8 cells excluded terminally differentiated effector memory CD45RA+ cells. The sequencing input was naive CD8+ T cells sorted from blood. Receptor source: a man aged 18 to 29 in good health.

Details on this clone: The same CDR3 is also encoded by other DNA sequences in this sample. The chain joins TRBV27 to TRBJ2-3, with 9 bases lining up with TRBD2. The CDR3 length is 15 residues. Germline CDR1 and CDR2: MNHEY and SMNVEV (reference sequence). Germline trimming cut 5 bases from V and 0 bases from J; bases unmatched to any gene: 3. This chain's CDR3 is CASSLLAGSTDTQYF. As DNA, the CDR3 is TGTGCCAGCAGTCTCCTAGCGGGAAGCACAGATACGCAGTATTTT.

This sequence joins TRBV12-5 and TRBJ1-2; no clear D. V was pared by 0 bases and J by 4 bases, with 9 bases between. The CDR3 extends over 14 amino acids. Germline values: CDR1 LGHNT, CDR2 FRNRAP. CDR3 sequence (DNA): TGTGCTAGTGGTTTGGTACAAAGGGCCTATGGCTACACCTTC. Its protein is CASGLVQRAYGYTF.

The genes are TRBV29-1 and TRBJ1-2; possibly TRBD1 for D (6 bases). CDR1 is SQVTM and CDR2 is ANQGSEA in the germline V gene. This CDR3 contains 13 residues. Trimming stripped 4 bases from V and 3 bases from J, with 12 bases between. CDR3 loop: CSVVGGQDYGYTF. In DNA, the CDR3 is TGCAGCGTTGTAGGGGGGCAGGACTATGGCTACACCTTC.

This chain uses TRBV6-5 with TRBJ2-3; 8 nucleotides match TRBD1. Germline loops: CDR1 MNHEY, CDR2 SVGAGI. The CDR3 spans 15 residues. V was pared by 6 bases and J by 0 bases, with 5 bases of the junction left unmatched. In nucleotides, the CDR3 is TGTGCCAGCAGCCGCACAGGGGGGAGCACAGATACGCAGTATTTT. It codes for CASSRTGGSTDTQYF.

In this sample, this clone turned up once. The genes are TRBV5-4 and TRBJ2-2; 9 bases are shared with TRBD1. The length of the CDR3 is 16 residues. The trim removed 3 bases at V and 2 bases at J, leaving 5 bases unmatched. Germline V lookup: CDR1 SGHNT, CDR2 YYREEE (reference sequence). The DNA of the CDR3 is TGTGCCAGCAGCTCCTCGACAGGGGGAAACACCGGGGAGCTGTTTTTT. It specifies CASSSSTGGNTGELFF.

J is TRBJ1-1 and V is TRBV28, with D perhaps matching TRBD1 (6 bases). Trimming took 3 bases from V and 4 from J, leaving 12 bases between them. CDR1 is MDHEN and CDR2 is SYDVKM in the germline V gene. This CDR3 is 14 amino acids long. The DNA for the CDR3 is TGTGCCAGCAGTTTTATGGGGGCGACCACTGAAGCTTTCTTT. This sequence encodes CASSFMGATTEAFF. Full variable domain (missing parts from reference TRBV28 and TRBJ1-1): DVKVTQSSRYLVKRTGEKVFLECVQDMDHENMFWYRQDPGLGLRLIYFSYDVKMKEKGDIPEGYSVSREKKERFSLILESASTNQTSMYLCASSFMGATTEAFFGQGTRLTVV.

J is TRBJ1-6 and V is TRBV28; 7 nucleotides agree with TRBD1. The CDR3 runs to 17 residues. The V gene's germline CDR1 is MDHEN and CDR2 SYDVKM. Germline trimming cut 5 bases from V and 5 bases from J; bases unmatched to any gene: 12. CDR3 amino acids: CASSTIRGGEDNSPLHF. CDR3 bases: TGTGCCAGCAGTACAATAAGAGGGGGCGAGGATAATTCACCCCTCCACTTT.

This chain joins TRBV5-1 and TRBJ1-1; 8 nucleotides agree with TRBD1. CDR3 size: 14 residues. CDR1 and CDR2 from the germline V gene are SGHRS and YFSETQ. V was clipped by 0 bases and J by 7 bases; unmatched bases: 5. The CDR3 spells CASSLVDREGEAFF. The CDR3 DNA sequence: TGCGCCAGCAGCTTGGTGGACAGGGAGGGTGAAGCTTTCTTT.

This clone has just one count. The same CDR3 is also encoded by other DNA sequences in this sample. This chain joins TRBV28 and TRBJ2-7, with D perhaps matching TRBD1 (6 bases). The CDR3 extends over 14 amino acids. The V end lost 3 bases, the J end lost 3 bases, and 12 bases lay between the germline ends. CDR1 MDHEN and CDR2 SYDVKM come from the germline V gene. This CDR3 reads CASSLAGESYEQYF. The CDR3 DNA sequence: TGTGCCAGCAGTTTGGCAGGGGAAAGCTACGAGCAGTACTTC.

The chain couples TRBV4-1 to TRBJ1-2, with D possibly matching TRBD1 (5 bases). Per germline, CDR1 MGHRA and CDR2 YSYEKL. This CDR3 has 15 amino acids. V shed 4 bases and J shed 6 bases, with 18 bases lying between them. This CDR3 reads CASSPSDTLQDGYTF. In nucleotides, the CDR3 is TGCGCCAGCAGCCCGTCGGACACTCTCCAGGATGGCTACACCTTC.